The 7 T cell receptor beta chains below were found in one sample sequenced in a study of control samples from healthy donors and cancer patients. Produced via immunoSEQ multiplex PCR; TCRdb's table is partial and in-frame only. The sample contains 70,000 to 95,000 clones, around 87% of which appear only once. The sample consisted of blood. Receptors were obtained from a man aged 50 or older in good health.

The rearrangement joins TRBV7-2 to TRBJ1-3; D remains unclear. The germline gives CDR1 SGHTA, CDR2 FQGNSA. The CDR3 contains 12 residues. V lost 1 base, J lost 11 bases, and 9 bases lay in between. CDR3 region: CASSLDSGPIYF. DNA for the CDR3: TGTGCCAGCAGCTTAGATTCGGGTCCCATATATTTT.

The chain joins TRBV29-1 to TRBJ2-2; 7 nucleotides match TRBD2. The J segment lost 1 base and the V segment lost 4 bases, leaving 6 bases of the junction unmatched. The CDR3 is made up of 15 amino acids. Germline CDR1 reads SQVTM; CDR2 reads ANQGSEA. Here the CDR3 reads CSVAVAGVNTGELFF. The CDR3 coding sequence is TGCAGCGTTGCGGTTGCGGGAGTGAACACCGGGGAGCTGTTTTTT.

The genes are TRBV28 and TRBJ2-7; possibly TRBD2 for D (7 bases). The CDR3 length is 15 residues. Germline V lookup: CDR1 MDHEN, CDR2 SYDVKM. Trimming removed 3 bases from V and 1 base from J, with 13 bases in between. The DNA of the CDR3 is TGTGCCAGCAGTTTGGGTGGGGGGGCATCCTACGAGCAGTACGTC. Translation gives CASSLGGGASYEQYV.

The J gene is TRBJ2-1, the V gene TRBV5-1; 7 bases agree with TRBD2. The ends lost 0 bases at V and 10 bases at J; junction bases unmatched: 7. CDR1 and CDR2 from the germline V gene are SGHRS and YFSETQ. The CDR3 totals 14 residues. CDR3 amino acids: CASSLGSGVREQFF. The DNA of the CDR3 is TGCGCCAGCAGCTTGGGAAGCGGGGTCAGAGAGCAGTTCTTC.

This chain uses TRBV5-8 with TRBJ1-5; 9 positions match TRBD1. J gave up 0 bases and V 2 bases, and 6 bases lay outside the gene matches. Per the germline V gene, CDR1 is SGHTS and CDR2 is YDEGEE. The CDR3 spans 17 residues. The CDR3 loop reads CASSLQQGALSNQPQHF. DNA of the CDR3: TGTGCCAGCAGCTTACAACAGGGGGCCCTTAGCAATCAGCCCCAGCATTTT.

The chain couples TRBV5-1 to TRBJ2-2, with D maybe TRBD1 (5 bases). V gave up 4 bases and J gave up 1 base, with 11 bases separating them. Germline CDR1 and CDR2: SGHRS and YFSETQ. This CDR3 has 15 amino acids. CDR3 nucleotides: TGCGCCAGCAGCCCTTCCACAGGGAACACCGGGGAGCTGTTTTTT. Encoded protein: CASSPSTGNTGELFF.

The chain joins TRBV4-1 to TRBJ2-3; D is perhaps TRBD2 (7 bases). Germline CDR1 and CDR2: MGHRA and YSYEKL. Trimming removed 1 base at V and 5 bases at J, with 13 bases between. CDR3 size: 15 residues. The CDR3 DNA is TGCGCCAGCAGCCAAGGATGGGGGGGCAAAGATACGCAGTATTTT. Translated: CASSQGWGGKDTQYF.